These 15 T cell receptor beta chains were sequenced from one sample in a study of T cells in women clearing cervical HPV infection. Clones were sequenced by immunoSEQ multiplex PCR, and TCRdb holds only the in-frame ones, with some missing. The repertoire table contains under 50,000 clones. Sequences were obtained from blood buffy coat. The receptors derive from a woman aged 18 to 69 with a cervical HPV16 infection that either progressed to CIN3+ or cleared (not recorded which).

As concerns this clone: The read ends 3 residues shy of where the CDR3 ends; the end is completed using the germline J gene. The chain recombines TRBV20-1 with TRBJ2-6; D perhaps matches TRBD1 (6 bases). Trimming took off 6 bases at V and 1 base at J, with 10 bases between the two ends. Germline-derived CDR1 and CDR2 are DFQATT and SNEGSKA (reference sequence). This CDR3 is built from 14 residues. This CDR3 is CSALDRSGANVLTF. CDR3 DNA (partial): TGCAGTGCCCTGGACAGATCTGGGGCCAACGTC.

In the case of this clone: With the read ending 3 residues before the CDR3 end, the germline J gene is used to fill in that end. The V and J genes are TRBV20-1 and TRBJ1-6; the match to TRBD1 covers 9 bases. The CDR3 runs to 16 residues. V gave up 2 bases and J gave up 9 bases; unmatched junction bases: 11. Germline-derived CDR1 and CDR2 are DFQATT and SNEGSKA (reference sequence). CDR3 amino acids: CSARPTDRGMVSPLHF. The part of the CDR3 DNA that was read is TGCAGTGCTAGACCTACCGACAGGGGGATGGTTTCACCC.

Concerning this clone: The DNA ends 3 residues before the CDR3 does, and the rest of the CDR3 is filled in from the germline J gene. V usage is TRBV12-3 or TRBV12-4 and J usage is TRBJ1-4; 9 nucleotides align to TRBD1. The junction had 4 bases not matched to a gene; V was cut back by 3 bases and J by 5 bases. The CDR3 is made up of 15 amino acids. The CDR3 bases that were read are TGTGCCAGCAGTTTTTATGGGACAGGGAATGAAAAA. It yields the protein CASSFYGTGNEK. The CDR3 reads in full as CASSFYGTGNEKLFF.

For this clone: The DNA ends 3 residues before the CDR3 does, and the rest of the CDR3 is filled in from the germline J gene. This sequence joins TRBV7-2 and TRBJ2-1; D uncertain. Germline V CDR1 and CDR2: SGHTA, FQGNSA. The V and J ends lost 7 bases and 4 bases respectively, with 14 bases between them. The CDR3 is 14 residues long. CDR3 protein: CASNIPTAYNEQFF. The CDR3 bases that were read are TGTGCCAGCAATATCCCTACTGCTTACAATGAG.

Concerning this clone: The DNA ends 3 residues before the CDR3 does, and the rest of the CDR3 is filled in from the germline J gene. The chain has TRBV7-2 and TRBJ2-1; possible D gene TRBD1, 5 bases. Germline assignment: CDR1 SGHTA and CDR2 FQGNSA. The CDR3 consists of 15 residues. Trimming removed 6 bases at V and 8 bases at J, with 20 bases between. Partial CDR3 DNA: TGTGCCAGCAGGCCCCAGGGATTATCCTTCGATGAG. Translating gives CASRPQGLSFDE. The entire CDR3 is CASRPQGLSFDEQFF.

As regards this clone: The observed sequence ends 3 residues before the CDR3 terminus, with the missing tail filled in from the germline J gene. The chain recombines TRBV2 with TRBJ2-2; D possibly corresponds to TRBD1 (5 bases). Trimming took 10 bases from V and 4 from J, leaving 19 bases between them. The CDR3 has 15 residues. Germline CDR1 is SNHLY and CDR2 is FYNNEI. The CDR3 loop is CATSNWAGITGELFF. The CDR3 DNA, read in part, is TGTGCCACCTCCAACTGGGCAGGGATCACCGGGGAG.

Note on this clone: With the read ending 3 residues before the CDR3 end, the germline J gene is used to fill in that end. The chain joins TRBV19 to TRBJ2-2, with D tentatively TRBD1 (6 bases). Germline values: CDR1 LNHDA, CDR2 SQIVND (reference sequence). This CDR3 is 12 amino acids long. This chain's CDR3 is CASRQVNEKLFF. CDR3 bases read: TGTGCCAGCAGACAGGTTAATGAAAAG. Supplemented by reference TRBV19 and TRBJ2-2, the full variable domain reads DGGITQSPKYLFRKEGQNVTLSCEQNLNHDAMYWYRQDPGQGLRLIYYSQIVNDFQKGDIAEGYSVSREKKESFPLTVTSAQKNPTAFYLCASRQVNEKLFFGEGSRLTVL.

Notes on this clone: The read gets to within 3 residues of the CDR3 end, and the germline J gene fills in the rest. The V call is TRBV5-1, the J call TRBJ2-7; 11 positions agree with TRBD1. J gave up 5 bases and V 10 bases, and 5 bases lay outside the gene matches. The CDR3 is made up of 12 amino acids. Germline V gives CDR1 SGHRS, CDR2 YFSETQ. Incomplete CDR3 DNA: TGCGCCGGACAGGGGGCGGCGGACGAG. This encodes CAGQGAADE. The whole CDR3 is CAGQGAADEQYF.

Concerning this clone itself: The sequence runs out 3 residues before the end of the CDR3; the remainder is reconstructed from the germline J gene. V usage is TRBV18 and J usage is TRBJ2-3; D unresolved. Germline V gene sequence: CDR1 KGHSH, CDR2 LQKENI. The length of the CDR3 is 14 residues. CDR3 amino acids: CASSSQASGETQYF. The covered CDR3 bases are TGTGCCAGCTCATCCCAAGCGTCCGGAGAGACG.

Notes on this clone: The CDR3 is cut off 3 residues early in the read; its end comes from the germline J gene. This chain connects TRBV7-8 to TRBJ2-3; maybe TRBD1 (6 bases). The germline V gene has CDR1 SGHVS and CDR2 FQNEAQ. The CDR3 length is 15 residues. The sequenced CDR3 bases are TGTGCCAGCAGCCAACAGGGCTGGGGCAATCAGCCG. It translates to CASSQQGWGNQP. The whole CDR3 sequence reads CASSQQGWGNQPQYF.

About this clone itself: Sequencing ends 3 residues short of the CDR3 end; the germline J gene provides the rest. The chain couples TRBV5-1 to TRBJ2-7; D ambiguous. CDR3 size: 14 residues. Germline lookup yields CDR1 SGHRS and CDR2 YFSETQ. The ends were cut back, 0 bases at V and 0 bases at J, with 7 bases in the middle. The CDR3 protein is CASSLDTNSYEQYF. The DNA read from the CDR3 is TGCGCCAGCAGCTTGGACACAAACTCCTACGAG.

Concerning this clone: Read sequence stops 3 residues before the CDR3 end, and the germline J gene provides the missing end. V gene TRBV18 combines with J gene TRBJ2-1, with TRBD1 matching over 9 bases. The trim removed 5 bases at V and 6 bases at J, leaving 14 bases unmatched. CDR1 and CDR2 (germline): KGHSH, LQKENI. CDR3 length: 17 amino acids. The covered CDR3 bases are TGTGCCAGCTCATCATACTACTCCGGGACAGGGCGCAATGAG. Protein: CASSSYYSGTGRNE. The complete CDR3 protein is CASSSYYSGTGRNEQFF.

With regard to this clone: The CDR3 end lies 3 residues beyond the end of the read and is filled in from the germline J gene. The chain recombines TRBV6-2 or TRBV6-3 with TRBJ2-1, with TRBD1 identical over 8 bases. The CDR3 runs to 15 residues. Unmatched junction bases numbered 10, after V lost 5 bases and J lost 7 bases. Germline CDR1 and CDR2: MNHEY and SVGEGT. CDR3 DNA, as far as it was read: TGTGCCAGCAGTCTATTCGACAGGGGTGGGAATGAG. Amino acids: CASSLFDRGGNE. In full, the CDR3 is CASSLFDRGGNEQFF.

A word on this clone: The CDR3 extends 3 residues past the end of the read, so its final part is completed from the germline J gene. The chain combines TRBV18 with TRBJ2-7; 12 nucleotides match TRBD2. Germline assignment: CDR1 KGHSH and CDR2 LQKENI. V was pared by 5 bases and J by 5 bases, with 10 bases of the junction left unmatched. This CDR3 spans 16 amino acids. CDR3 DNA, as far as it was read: TGTGCCAGCTCAAAGGGGACTAGCGGGCCCAGCAACGAG. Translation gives CASSKGTSGPSNE. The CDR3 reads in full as CASSKGTSGPSNEQYF. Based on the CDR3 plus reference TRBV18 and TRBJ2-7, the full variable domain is NAGVMQNPRHLVRRRGQEARLRCSPMKGHSHVYWYRQLPEEGLKFMVYLQKENIIDESGMPKERFSAEFPKEGPSILRIQQVVRGDSAAYFCASSKGTSGPSNEQYFGPGTRLTVT.

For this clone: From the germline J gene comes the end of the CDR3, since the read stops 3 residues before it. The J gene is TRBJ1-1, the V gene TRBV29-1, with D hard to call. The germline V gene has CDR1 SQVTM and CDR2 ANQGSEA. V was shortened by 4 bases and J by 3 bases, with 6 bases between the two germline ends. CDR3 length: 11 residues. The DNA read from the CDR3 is TGCAGCGTTGGAACAGACACTGAA. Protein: CSVGTDTE. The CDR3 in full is CSVGTDTEAFF.